These 26 T cell receptor beta chains came from one sample sequenced in a study of regulatory T cells in long-lasting Graves disease. Construction of TCR beta libraries relied on iRepertoire HTBI primers and on Arm-PCR targeting CDR3 regions. TCRdb called the multiplex PCR reads again in MiXCR, with one record for every CDR3 protein. This repertoire shows around 480,000 distinct CDR3 sequences, around 15% found once; its top ten account for more than 9%. Time point noted: newly diagnosed GD, antithyroid drugs for less than 3 months. There was RNA extracted from PBMCs, and the TCR library was made from it. The data also belong to a second study, concerning T cells in Graves' hyperthyroidism and ophthalmopathy.

This material consisted of peripheral blood mononuclear cells (PBMCs), taken at new diagnosis, from a patient treated with antithyroid drugs. The receptors here all came from a man aged 40-55 years with Graves disease.

The rearrangement joins TRBV20-1 to TRBJ1-4, with 11 nucleotides matching TRBD1. Germline CDR1 DFQATT, CDR2 SNEGSKA (reference sequence). This CDR3 spans 12 amino acids. Trimming cost V 5 bases and J 8 bases; bases outside gene matches: 1. The CDR3 DNA is TGCAGTGCTTGGACAGGGGGCGAAAAACTGTTTTTT. Its protein product is CSAWTGGEKLFF.

The DNA for the CDR3 is TGTGCCAGCAGTCTCCGAAGCGGGACAGATACGCAGTATTTT. This codes for CASSLRSGTDTQYF. V usage is TRBV9 and J usage is TRBJ2-3; D possibly corresponds to TRBD2 (6 bases). CDR1 SGDLS and CDR2 YYNGEE come from the germline V gene. This CDR3 has 14 amino acids. V gave up 5 bases and J gave up 3 bases, with 13 bases separating them.

This sequence joins TRBV20-1 and TRBJ2-3; TRBD2 matches at 11 bases. The CDR3 runs 15 residues. The junction had 5 bases not matched to a gene; V was cut back by 5 bases and J by 1 base. The germline gives CDR1 DFQATT, CDR2 SNEGSKA (reference sequence). The chain's CDR3 is CSAGTSGLGTDTQYF. CDR3 sequence (DNA): TGCAGTGCTGGGACTAGCGGACTAGGCACAGATACGCAGTATTTT.

There are many counts of this clonotype. J is TRBJ1-2 and V is TRBV2; TRBD1 matches 9 bases. V was pared by 2 bases and J by 8 bases, with 12 bases of the junction left unmatched. The germline V gene encodes CDR1 SNHLY and CDR2 FYNNEI. CDR3 length: 16 residues. CDR3 DNA sequence: TGTGCCAGCAGTGAATCCTGGACAGGGGAGAAAAGGGGCTACACCTTC. It translates to CASSESWTGEKRGYTF.

V gene TRBV15 combines with J gene TRBJ2-7, with a weak D call TRBD1 (6 bases). The V gene lost 1 base and the J gene lost 2 bases, with 12 bases spanning the gap. This CDR3 is 15 amino acids long. Per the germline V gene, CDR1 is LNHNV and CDR2 is YYDKDF (reference sequence). CDR3 bases: TGTGCCACCAGCAGAGCTGGATCAGGGGCCTACGAGCAGTACTTC. It specifies CATSRAGSGAYEQYF.

This clonotype has just a few counts. This sequence joins TRBV6-1 and TRBJ1-2, with D tentatively TRBD1 (5 bases). This CDR3 is built from 11 residues. V dropped 4 bases and J dropped 8 bases, with 8 bases sitting between them. CDR1 and CDR2 (germline): MNHNS, SASEGT. CDR3 residues: CASSGDRGYTF. The DNA of the CDR3 is TGTGCCAGCAGTGGCGACAGAGGCTACACCTTC.

The chain combines TRBV20-1 with TRBJ1-3, with 8 bases aligning to TRBD1. The CDR3 contains 16 residues. The trim removed 0 bases at V and 3 bases at J, leaving 7 bases unmatched. Germline lookup yields CDR1 DFQATT and CDR2 SNEGSKA (reference sequence). The CDR3 DNA is TGCAGTGCTAGAGAAAGACAGGGGATTGATGGAAACACCATATATTTT. Its protein product is CSARERQGIDGNTIYF.

The J gene is TRBJ2-3, the V gene TRBV5-1; no definite D call. Germline values: CDR1 SGHRS, CDR2 YFSETQ. CDR3 size: 15 residues. V gave up 0 bases and J gave up 0 bases, with 8 bases separating them. The CDR3 DNA sequence: TGCGCCAGCAGCTTGGTCGGGTTCAGCACAGATACGCAGTATTTT. It specifies CASSLVGFSTDTQYF.

This clonotype was seen many times. The rearrangement joins TRBV3-1 to TRBJ2-2; D uncertain. Germline CDR1 reads LGHDT; CDR2 reads YNNKEL (reference sequence). V was trimmed by 1 base and J by 5 bases, leaving 5 bases between them. The CDR3 totals 13 residues. CDR3 bases: TGTGCCAGCAGCCAAGGTCGAACCGGGGAGCTGTTTTTT. Protein product: CASSQGRTGELFF.

This clonotype was recorded many times. V and J are TRBV7-6 and TRBJ2-3, with D unclear. V lost 3 bases, J lost 4 bases, and 11 bases lay in between. Germline V lookup: CDR1 SGHVS, CDR2 FNYEAQ. CDR3 size: 14 residues. The CDR3 DNA follows: TGTGCCAGCAGCTTCGTAGTTCCCCCAGATACGCAGTATTTT. Protein: CASSFVVPPDTQYF. Variable domain in full (rest from reference TRBV7-6 and TRBJ2-3): GAGVSQSPRYKVTKRGQDVALRCDPISGHVSLYWYRQALGQGPEFLTYFNYEAQQDKSGLPNDRFSAERPEGSISTLTIQRTEQRDSAMYRCASSFVVPPDTQYFGPGTRLTVL.

This clonotype occurred many times. The chain recombines TRBV20-1 with TRBJ2-7, with D uncertain. The ends were cut back, 0 bases at V and 7 bases at J, with 13 bases in the middle. CDR1 is DFQATT, CDR2 SNEGSKA, per germline (reference sequence). This CDR3 spans 13 amino acids. The CDR3 bases are TGCAGTGCTAGAGACATGAGTGGGGTAGAGCAGTACTTC. It translates to CSARDMSGVEQYF.

This clonotype showed up many times. The chain combines TRBV7-8 with TRBJ1-5; D might be TRBD1 (6 bases). The germline V gene encodes CDR1 SGHVS and CDR2 FQNEAQ. The CDR3 is 18 amino acids. V lost 5 bases and J lost 0, with 20 bases in between. For the CDR3, the DNA is TGTGCCAGCAGCCAACGCCTAGGGGGGACAAATAGCAATCAGCCCCAGCATTTT. It translates to CASSQRLGGTNSNQPQHF.

In the case of this clonotype: A single base separates this from a much larger clone, so it may be a read error. The chain is built from TRBV6-2 or TRBV6-3 and TRBJ2-1; a possible D gene is TRBD2 (5 bases). Per the germline V gene, CDR1 is MNHEY and CDR2 is SVGEGT. The CDR3 runs to 18 residues. This CDR3 reads CASSYSPPSRSSYNEQSF. CDR3 sequence (DNA): TGTGCCAGCAGTTACTCGCCCCCTAGCAGGAGCTCCTACAATGAGCAGTCCTTC.

In this sample, this clonotype turned up a few times. The chain couples TRBV12-3 or TRBV12-4 to TRBJ2-7, with TRBD2 matching 10 bases. CDR3 length: 15 amino acids. V was pared by 8 bases and J by 5 bases, with 12 bases of the junction left unmatched. CDR3 region: CASRKGLAGVDEQYF. The DNA for the CDR3 is TGTGCCAGCCGAAAAGGGCTAGCGGGAGTCGACGAGCAGTACTTC.

The chain couples TRBV14 to TRBJ2-1; D remains unclear. The CDR3 consists of 15 residues. Per germline, CDR1 SGHDN and CDR2 FVKESK. The ends were cut back, 0 bases at V and 7 bases at J, with 13 bases in the middle. The CDR3 DNA reads as TGTGCCAGCAGCCAAGAGCTAGGACCCGAGAATGAGCAGTTCTTC. It specifies CASSQELGPENEQFF. The full variable domain, in which reference TRBV14 and TRBJ2-1 provide the parts outside the CDR3, is EAGVTQFPSHSVIEKGQTVTLRCDPISGHDNLYWYRRVMGKEIKFLLHFVKESKQDESGMPNNRFLAERTGGTYSTLKVQPAELEDSGVYFCASSQELGPENEQFFGPGTRLTVL.

In the case of this clonotype: A much larger clone differs from this one at a single base, so this may be a read error. The chain couples TRBV18 to TRBJ2-4, with 7 nucleotides matching TRBD1. The CDR3 totals 15 residues. The germline gives CDR1 KGHSH, CDR2 LQKENI. In nucleotides, the CDR3 is TGTACCAGCTCACCTGTACAGGGGGCCAAAAACATTCAGTACTTC. It encodes CTSSPVQGAKNIQYF.

This sequence joins TRBV12-3 or TRBV12-4 and TRBJ1-4; D not resolved. Deletions cut 8 bases from V and 3 bases from J, with 16 bases between. The CDR3 has 15 residues. The CDR3 region is CASRALGIPNEKLFF. The CDR3, as DNA: TGTGCCAGCCGCGCCTTGGGGATCCCTAATGAAAAACTGTTTTTT.

The table lists this clonotype with many counts. The chain joins TRBV20-1 to TRBJ2-4; TRBD1 might be the D (8 bases). The germline V gene encodes CDR1 DFQATT and CDR2 SNEGSKA (reference sequence). The CDR3 contains 13 residues. V lost 3 bases and J lost 6, with 12 bases in between. In nucleotides, the CDR3 is TGCAGTGCTAGCTACAGGGGGGGAAACATTCAGTACTTC. This codes for CSASYRGGNIQYF.

This clonotype was detected ten times or more. The V call is TRBV18, the J call TRBJ1-1, with TRBD1 as a possible D gene (6 bases). The CDR3 has 13 residues. V dropped 4 bases and J dropped 6 bases, with 12 bases sitting between them. Germline assignment: CDR1 KGHSH and CDR2 LQKENI. The CDR3 loop is CASSQTGGAEAFF. CDR3 in DNA: TGTGCCAGCTCACAGACAGGAGGTGCTGAAGCTTTCTTT.

At least ten counts were recorded for this clonotype. The chain carries TRBV7-2 and TRBJ2-5; D uncertain. The V gene's germline CDR1 is SGHTA and CDR2 FQGNSA. The V end lost 1 base, the J end lost 1 base, and 13 bases lay between the germline ends. The CDR3 length is 16 residues. CDR3 sequence: CASSLVLAGPQETQYF. CDR3 in DNA: TGTGCCAGCAGCTTAGTTCTGGCAGGACCCCAAGAGACCCAGTACTTC.

This clonotype has a count of ten or more. This chain's CDR3 is CASIETGDSSTDTQYF. For the CDR3, the DNA is TGTGCCAGCATCGAAACGGGGGATTCAAGCACAGATACGCAGTATTTT. The V gene is TRBV28, the J gene TRBJ2-3, with a weak D call TRBD2 (6 bases). The CDR3 has 16 amino acids. V lost 7 bases to trimming and J lost 0 bases, with 17 bases between them. Germline V gene sequence: CDR1 MDHEN, CDR2 SYDVKM.

This clonotype was counted only a few times. This sequence joins TRBV7-9 and TRBJ2-5, with TRBD1 matching over 7 bases. Germline V gives CDR1 SEHNR, CDR2 FQNEAQ (reference sequence). V shed 2 bases and J 2 bases; nucleotides not matched to a gene: 8. The CDR3 sequence is 16 residues long. CDR3 amino acids: CASSLWLGTVQETQYF. CDR3 coding DNA: TGTGCCAGCAGCTTATGGTTGGGGACAGTACAAGAGACCCAGTACTTC.

This clonotype was detected a few times. The chain is built from TRBV18 and TRBJ2-1; 7 bases fit TRBD2. The CDR3 is 16 residues long. Trimming at V came to 4 bases and at J to 9 bases, leaving 15 bases not matched to a gene. The germline CDR1 and CDR2 sequences are KGHSH and LQKENI. The CDR3 DNA sequence: TGTGCCAGCTCACTCCTGACTAGCAAGGTAGATGGTGAGCAGTTCTTC. Its translation is CASSLLTSKVDGEQFF.

The rearrangement joins TRBV12-3 or TRBV12-4 to TRBJ2-5; TRBD1 matches 7 bases. The CDR3 runs 15 residues. After removal of 0 bases from V and 3 bases from J, the junction contained 4 bases not matched to a gene. CDR3 sequence (DNA): TGTGCCAGCAGTTTAGCCCTCGGGACAGAAGAGACCCAGTACTTC. Translated: CASSLALGTEETQYF.

A word on this clonotype: A read error is possible here, since a much larger clone lies one base away. The rearrangement joins TRBV11-2 to TRBJ2-5; the D gene could be TRBD1 or TRBD2 (5 bases each). The CDR3 contains 14 residues. Germline V gene data show CDR1 as SGHAT and CDR2 as FQNNGV. CDR3 sequence reads: CASSPPPGWETQHF. The DNA of the CDR3 is TGTGCCAGCAGCCCCCCCCCAGGGTGGGAGACCCAGCACTTC.

This clonotype came up many times. This chain connects TRBV10-3 to TRBJ2-1; TRBD1 aligns across 7 bases. J lost 4 bases, V lost 6 bases, and 6 bases had no gene match. The CDR3 extends over 14 amino acids. Germline V gene sequence: CDR1 ENHRY, CDR2 SYGVKD. The CDR3 reads CAIRGQEGYNEQFF. CDR3 sequence (DNA): TGTGCCATCAGAGGACAGGAAGGATACAATGAGCAGTTCTTC.